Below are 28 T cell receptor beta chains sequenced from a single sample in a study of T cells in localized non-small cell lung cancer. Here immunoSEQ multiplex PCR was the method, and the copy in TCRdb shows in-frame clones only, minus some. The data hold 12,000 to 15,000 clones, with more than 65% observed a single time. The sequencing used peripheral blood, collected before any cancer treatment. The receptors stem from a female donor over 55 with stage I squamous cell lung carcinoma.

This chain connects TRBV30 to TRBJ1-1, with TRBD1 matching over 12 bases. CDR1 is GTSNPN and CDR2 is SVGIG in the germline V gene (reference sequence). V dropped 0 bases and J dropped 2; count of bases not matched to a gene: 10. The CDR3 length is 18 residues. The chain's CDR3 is CAWSVGDRGRGFNTEAFF. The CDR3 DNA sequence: TGTGCCTGGAGTGTAGGGGACAGGGGGCGCGGGTTCAACACTGAAGCTTTCTTT.

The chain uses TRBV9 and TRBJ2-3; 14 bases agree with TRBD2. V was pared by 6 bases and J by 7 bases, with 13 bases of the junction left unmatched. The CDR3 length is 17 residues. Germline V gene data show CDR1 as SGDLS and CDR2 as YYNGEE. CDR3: CASNRLAGGKGSYTQYF. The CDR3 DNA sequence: TGTGCCAGCAACAGACTAGCGGGGGGGAAGGGCTCGTATACGCAGTATTTT.

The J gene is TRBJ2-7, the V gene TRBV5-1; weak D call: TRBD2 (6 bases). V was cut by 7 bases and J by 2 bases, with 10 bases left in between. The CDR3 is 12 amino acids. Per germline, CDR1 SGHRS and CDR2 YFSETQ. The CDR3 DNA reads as TGCGCCAGCCAGTCGGGAGCCTACGAGCAGTACTTC. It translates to CASQSGAYEQYF.

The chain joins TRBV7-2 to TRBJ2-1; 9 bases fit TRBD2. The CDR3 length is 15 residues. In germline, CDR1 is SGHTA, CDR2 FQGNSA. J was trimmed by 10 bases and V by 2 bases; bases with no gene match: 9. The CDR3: CASSLTGLAREEQFF. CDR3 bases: TGTGCCAGCAGCTTAACCGGACTAGCGAGGGAAGAGCAGTTCTTC.

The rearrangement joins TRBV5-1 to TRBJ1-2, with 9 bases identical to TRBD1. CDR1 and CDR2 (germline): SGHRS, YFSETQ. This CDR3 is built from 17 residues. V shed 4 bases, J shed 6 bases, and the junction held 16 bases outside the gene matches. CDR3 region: CASSPSSPTGGGDGYTF. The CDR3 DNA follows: TGCGCCAGCAGCCCTTCATCACCTACAGGGGGCGGAGATGGCTACACCTTC.

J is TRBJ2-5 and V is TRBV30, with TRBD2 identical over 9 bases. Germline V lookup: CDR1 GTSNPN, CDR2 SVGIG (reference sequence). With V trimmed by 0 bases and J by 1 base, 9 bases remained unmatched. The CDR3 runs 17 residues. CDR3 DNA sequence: TGTGCCTGGAGTGTAGGATGGCTAGCGGGGTCCCAAGAGACCCAGTACTTC. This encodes CAWSVGWLAGSQETQYF. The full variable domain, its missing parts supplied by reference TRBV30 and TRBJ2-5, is SQTIHQWPATLVQPVGSPLSLECTVEGTSNPNLYWYRQAAGRGLQLLFYSVGIGQISSEVPQNLSASRPQDRQFILSSKKLLLSDSGFYLCAWSVGWLAGSQETQYFGPGTRLLVL.

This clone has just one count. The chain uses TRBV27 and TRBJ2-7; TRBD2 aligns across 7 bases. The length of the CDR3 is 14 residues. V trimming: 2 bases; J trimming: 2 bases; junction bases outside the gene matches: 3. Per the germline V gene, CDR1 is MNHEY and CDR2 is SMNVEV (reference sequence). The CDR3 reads CASSLKGLAYEQYF. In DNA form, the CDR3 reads TGTGCCAGCAGTTTAAAAGGACTAGCCTACGAGCAGTACTTC.

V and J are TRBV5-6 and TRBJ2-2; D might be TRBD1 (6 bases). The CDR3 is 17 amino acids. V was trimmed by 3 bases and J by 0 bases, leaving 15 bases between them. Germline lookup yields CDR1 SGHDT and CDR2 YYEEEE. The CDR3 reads CASSSILRQANTGELFF. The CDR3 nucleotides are TGTGCCAGCAGCTCCATATTAAGACAGGCGAACACCGGGGAGCTGTTTTTT.

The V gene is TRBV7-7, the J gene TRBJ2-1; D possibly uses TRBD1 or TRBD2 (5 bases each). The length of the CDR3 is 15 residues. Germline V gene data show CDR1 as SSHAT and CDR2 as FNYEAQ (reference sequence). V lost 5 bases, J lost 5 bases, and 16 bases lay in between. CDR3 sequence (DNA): TGTGCCAGCAGCAAAAACCCGGGGCGAAACAATGAGCAGTTCTTC. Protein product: CASSKNPGRNNEQFF.

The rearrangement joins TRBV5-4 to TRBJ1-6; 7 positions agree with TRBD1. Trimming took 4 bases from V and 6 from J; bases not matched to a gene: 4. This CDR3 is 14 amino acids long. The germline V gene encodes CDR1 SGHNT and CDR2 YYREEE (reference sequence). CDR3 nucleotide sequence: TGTGCCAGCAGCCGGGACAGAGCTAATTCACCCCTCCACTTT. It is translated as CASSRDRANSPLHF.

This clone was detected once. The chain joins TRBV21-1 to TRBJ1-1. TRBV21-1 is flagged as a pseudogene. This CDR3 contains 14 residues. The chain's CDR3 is CASSGQGGDTEAFF. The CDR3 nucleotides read TGTGCCAGCAGCGGCCAGGGGGGGGACACTGAAGCTTTCTTT.

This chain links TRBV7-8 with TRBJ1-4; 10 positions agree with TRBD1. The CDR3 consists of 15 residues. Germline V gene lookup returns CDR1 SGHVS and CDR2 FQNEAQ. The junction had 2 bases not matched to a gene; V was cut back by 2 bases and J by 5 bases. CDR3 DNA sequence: TGTGCCAGCAGCTTAATGGGACAGGGGAATGAAAAACTGTTTTTT. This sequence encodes CASSLMGQGNEKLFF.

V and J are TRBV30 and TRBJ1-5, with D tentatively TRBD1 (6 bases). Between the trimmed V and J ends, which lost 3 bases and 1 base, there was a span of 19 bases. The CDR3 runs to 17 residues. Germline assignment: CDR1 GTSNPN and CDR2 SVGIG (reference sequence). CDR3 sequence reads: CAWRGSGALWSNQPQHF. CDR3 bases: TGTGCCTGGAGAGGTTCGGGGGCGCTTTGGAGCAATCAGCCCCAGCATTTT.

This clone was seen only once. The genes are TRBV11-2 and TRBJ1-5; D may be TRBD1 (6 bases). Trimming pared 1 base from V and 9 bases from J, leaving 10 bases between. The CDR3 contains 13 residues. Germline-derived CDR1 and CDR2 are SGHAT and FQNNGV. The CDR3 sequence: CASSLGGGAPQHF. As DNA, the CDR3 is TGTGCCAGCAGCTTAGGAGGGGGGGCGCCCCAGCATTTT.

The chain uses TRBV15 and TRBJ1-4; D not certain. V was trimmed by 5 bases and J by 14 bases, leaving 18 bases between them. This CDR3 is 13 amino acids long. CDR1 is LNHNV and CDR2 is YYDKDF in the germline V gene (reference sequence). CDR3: CATSGRMDLHLFF. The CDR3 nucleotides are TGTGCCACCAGCGGCAGGATGGACCTTCACCTGTTTTTT.

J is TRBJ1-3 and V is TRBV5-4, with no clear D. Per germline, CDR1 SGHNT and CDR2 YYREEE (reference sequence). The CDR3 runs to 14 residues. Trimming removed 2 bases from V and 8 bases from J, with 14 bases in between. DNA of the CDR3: TGTGCCAGCAGCTTAAAAGGGTTGACGGACACCATATATTTT. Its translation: CASSLKGLTDTIYF.

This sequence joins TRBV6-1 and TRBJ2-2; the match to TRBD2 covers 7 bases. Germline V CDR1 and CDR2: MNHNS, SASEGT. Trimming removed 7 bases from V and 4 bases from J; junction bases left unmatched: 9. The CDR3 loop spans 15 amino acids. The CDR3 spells CASKLARSVTGELFF. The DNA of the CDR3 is TGTGCCAGCAAACTAGCGCGGAGTGTCACCGGGGAGCTGTTTTTT.

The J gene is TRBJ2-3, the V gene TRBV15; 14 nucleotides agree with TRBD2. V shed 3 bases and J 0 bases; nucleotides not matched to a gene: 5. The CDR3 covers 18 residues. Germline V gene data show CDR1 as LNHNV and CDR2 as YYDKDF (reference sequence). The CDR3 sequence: CATSSGLAGGTSTDTQYF. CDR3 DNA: TGTGCCACCAGCAGTGGACTAGCGGGGGGCACCAGCACAGATACGCAGTATTTT. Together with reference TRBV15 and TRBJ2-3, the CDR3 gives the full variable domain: DAMVIQNPRYQVTQFGKPVTLSCSQTLNHNVMYWYQQKSSQAPKLLFHYYDKDFNNEADTPDNFQSRRPNTSFCFLDIRSPGLGDTAMYLCATSSGLAGGTSTDTQYFGPGTRLTVL.

This CDR3 is CASSPTGLGDLAAEQYF. The CDR3, as DNA: TGTGCCAGCAGCCCCACAGGGTTGGGAGACTTAGCCGCCGAGCAGTACTTC. This chain joins TRBV11-3 and TRBJ2-7, with D maybe TRBD1 (6 bases). The CDR3 is 17 residues long. The V and J ends lost 5 bases and 6 bases respectively, with 26 bases between them. Germline CDR1 reads SGHNT; CDR2 reads YENEEA.

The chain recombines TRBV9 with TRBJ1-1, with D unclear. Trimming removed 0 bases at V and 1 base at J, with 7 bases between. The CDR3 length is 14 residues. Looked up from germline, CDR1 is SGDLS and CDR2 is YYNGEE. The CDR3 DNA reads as TGTGCCAGCAGCGTAGGACTCCGGAACACTGAAGCTTTCTTT. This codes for CASSVGLRNTEAFF.

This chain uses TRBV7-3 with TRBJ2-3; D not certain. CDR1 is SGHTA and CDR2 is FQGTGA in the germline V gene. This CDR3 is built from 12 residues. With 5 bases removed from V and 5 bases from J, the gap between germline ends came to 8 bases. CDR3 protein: CASSLTRDTQYF. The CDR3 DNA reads TGTGCCAGCAGCCTCACTCGAGATACGCAGTATTTT. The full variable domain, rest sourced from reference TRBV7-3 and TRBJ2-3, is GAGVSQTPSNKVTEKGKYVELRCDPISGHTALYWYRQSLGQGPEFLIYFQGTGAADDSGLPNDRFFAVRPEGSVSTLKIQRTERGDSAVYLCASSLTRDTQYFGPGTRLTVL.

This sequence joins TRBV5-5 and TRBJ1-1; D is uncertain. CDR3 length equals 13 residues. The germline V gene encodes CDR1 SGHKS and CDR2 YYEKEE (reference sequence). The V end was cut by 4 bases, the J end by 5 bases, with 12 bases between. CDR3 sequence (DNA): TGTGCCAGCAGCCCGGTTCGTTCTACTGAAGCTTTCTTT. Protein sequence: CASSPVRSTEAFF. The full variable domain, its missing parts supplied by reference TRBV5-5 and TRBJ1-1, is DAGVTQSPTHLIKTRGQQVTLRCSPISGHKSVSWYQQVLGQGPQFIFQYYEKEERGRGNFPDRFSARQFPNYSSELNVNALLLGDSALYLCASSPVRSTEAFFGQGTRLTVV.

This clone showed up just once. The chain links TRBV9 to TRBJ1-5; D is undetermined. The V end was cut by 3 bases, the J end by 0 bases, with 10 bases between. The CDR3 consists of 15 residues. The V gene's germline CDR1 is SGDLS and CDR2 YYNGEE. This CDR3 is CASSAEGYSNQPQHF. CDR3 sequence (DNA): TGTGCCAGCAGCGCCGAGGGCTATAGCAATCAGCCCCAGCATTTT.

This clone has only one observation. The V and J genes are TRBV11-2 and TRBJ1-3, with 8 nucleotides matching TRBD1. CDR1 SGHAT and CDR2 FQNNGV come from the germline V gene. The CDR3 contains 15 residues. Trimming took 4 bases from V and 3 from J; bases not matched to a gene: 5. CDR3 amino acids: CASSSVGQGGNTIYF. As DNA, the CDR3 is TGTGCCAGCAGCTCAGTTGGACAGGGTGGAAACACCATATATTTT.

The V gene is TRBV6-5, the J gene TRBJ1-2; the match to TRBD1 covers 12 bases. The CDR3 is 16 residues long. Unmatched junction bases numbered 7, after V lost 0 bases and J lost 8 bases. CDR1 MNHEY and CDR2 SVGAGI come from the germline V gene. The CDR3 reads CASSYSGGQGARGYTF. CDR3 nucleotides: TGTGCCAGCAGTTACTCAGGGGGACAGGGGGCCCGCGGCTACACCTTC.

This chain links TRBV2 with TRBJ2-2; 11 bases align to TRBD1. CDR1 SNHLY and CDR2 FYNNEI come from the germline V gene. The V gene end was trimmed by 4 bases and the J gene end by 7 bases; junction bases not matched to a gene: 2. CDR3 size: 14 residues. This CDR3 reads CASSGTGGGGELFF. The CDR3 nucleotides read TGTGCCAGCAGTGGGACAGGGGGCGGCGGGGAGCTGTTTTTT.

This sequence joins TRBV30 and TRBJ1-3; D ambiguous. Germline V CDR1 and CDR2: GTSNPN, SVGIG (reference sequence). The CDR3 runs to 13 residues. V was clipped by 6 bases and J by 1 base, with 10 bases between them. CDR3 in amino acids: CACERRSGNTIYF. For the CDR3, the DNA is TGTGCCTGCGAAAGGCGGTCTGGAAACACCATATATTTT.

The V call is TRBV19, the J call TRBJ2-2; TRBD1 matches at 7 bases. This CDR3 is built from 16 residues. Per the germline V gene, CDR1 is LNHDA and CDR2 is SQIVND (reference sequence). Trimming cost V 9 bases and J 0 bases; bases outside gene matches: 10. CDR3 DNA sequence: TGTGCCAGCTTACAGAAGGGGGCCTCGAACACCGGGGAGCTGTTTTTT. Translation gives CASLQKGASNTGELFF.